This T cell receptor (beta chain) was sequenced during a study of blood T cell repertoires in COVID-19. Participant age was roughly 18 to 100 years, and participants resided in fewer than 25 US areas. Participant-given clinical history determined each cohort assignment. This CDR3 spans 15 amino acids. Germline lookup yields CDR1 MNHEY and CDR2 SVGAGI. The germline V and J ends were trimmed by 7 bases and 1 base, with 16 bases remaining between them. This clone was seen a handful of times. Assay used: immunoSEQ multiplex PCR; TCRdb lists only in-frame clones, some missing. The sample consists of 110,000 to 150,000 clones, around 82% of them appearing once.

The gene calls are TRBV6-5 and TRBJ2-5; maybe TRBD2 (5 bases). The receptor was derived from a woman between 50 and 59 years old who had recovered from COVID-19. The sequencing sample was made of PBMCs or T cells enriched from blood (not recorded which). CDR3 amino acids: CASTLGRGPQETQYF. CDR3 DNA: TGTGCCAGCACCTTGGGGAGAGGGCCCCAAGAGACCCAGTACTTC.